What follows is one T cell receptor (beta chain) and its context. The specificity of this receptor is unknown. No quality values exist for individual bases; no much larger clone is one base distant. The data are from a study of PD-L1 blockade in urothelial cancer (dated by TCRdb to about 2017). Study-wide context: Therapy was started in the mid-2010s for all patients, and atezolizumab 1,200 mg was administered intravenously every 3 weeks. About 85% of the roughly 29 patients were identified as males with urothelial cancer of bladder origin, and a prior smoking history was reported by 18 of 29 patients. Patients had an ECOG performance status of 0 or 1 and had received between 0 and 3 prior chemotherapy regimens. Blood samples were analyzed at 3 weeks after treatment start (second dose) and at 6 weeks after treatment start. Blood samples gave median yields of about 150,000 T cells and 65,000 to 85,000 unique TCRs, along with a median clonality of around 0.075. An exploratory multi-omic analysis was conducted of the somatic, immune and clinical correlates of response to PD-L1 blockade with atezolizumab in urothelial cancer. TCR sequencing covered pretreatment tumor samples and matched, serially collected peripheral blood taken before and after atezolizumab treatment. Durable clinical benefit meant progression-free survival longer than 6 months, and TCR features were also tested against progression-free and overall survival. Whole exome sequencing and RNA sequencing of pretreatment tumors were performed alongside TCR sequencing in the same patients. About 10 patients achieved durable clinical benefit and around 19 did not. Under 30 patients had pretreatment blood TCR-seq, roughly 25 had at least one posttreatment blood collection, and roughly 25 had tumor TCR-seq. Broad study findings and their caveats: Improved progression-free and overall survival was found to be associated with pretreatment peripheral blood TCR clonality below the median. Because the sample size was small (n of about 29) and many of the analyses were exploratory, the results are meant to be hypothesis-generating. Among patients with durable benefit, tumor-associated TCR clones showed greater expansion in peripheral blood 3 weeks after treatment started (n = 22, p = 0.022).

Synthetic TCR analog templates were spiked into each PCR to estimate absolute template abundance from read counts. Using the immunoSEQ assay, TCRbeta CDR3 regions were amplified from genomic DNA with bias-controlled V and J gene primers. Rearranged TCRbeta segments were sequenced at approximately 20X coverage. The source study handled its data this way. Sequencing errors were corrected by clustering, and CDR3s were annotated against IMGT so that V, D and J genes could be assigned. Only productive TCRbeta rearrangements were used in downstream analyses, excluding out-of-frame or stop-codon sequences. Clonality was calculated as one minus the Shannon entropy normalized by the log of the number of unique productive sequences. Clones differing between time points or between blood and tumor were identified by Fisher's exact test with Benjamini-Hochberg correction at adjusted p below 0.01. Sourced from immuneACCESS, this table was stored by TCRdb with only in-frame sequences that have V and J called. A share of the clones is absent; for the studies checked, an unresolved V gene accounts for under half, and the remainder has no known explanation. For V, J and clone size, that table is used; D and trimming come from the DNA. The sample table contains 45,000 to 50,000 clones; only one count was recorded for approximately 88% of them. About 4% of the sample rests with the top ten.

A cohort of approximately 31 patients with locally advanced or metastatic urothelial carcinoma, treated at Memorial Sloan Kettering on a trial protocol, was included. Peripheral blood mononuclear cells were collected pretreatment and during treatment, at between 1 and 8 total time points per patient. The Qiagen DNeasy Blood extraction kit was used to purify genomic DNA from total PBMCs and from tumor samples. PBMCs were collected pretreatment and during treatment, and were isolated and stored as previously described. V loses 6 bases at its end and J loses 3 bases; junction bases beyond the gene matches: 9. CDR1 and CDR2, looked up from the germline V gene (reference sequence), are MNHNY and SVGAGI. Including the terminal cysteine and phenylalanine, the CDR3 comprises 15 residues. Only CDR3 DNA remains: 45 bases, in frame from the first base.

The sequencing here drew on PBMCs, taken around atezolizumab (anti-PD-L1) treatment. The receptor's source is a man aged 80 or over with urothelial cancer. Rearrangement joined TRBV6-6 to TRBJ2-7, with 9 bases matching TRBD1. The CDR3 protein: CASRRDRGGDYEQYF. The DNA is as follows: TGTGCCAGCAGGCGCGACAGGGGGGGAGACTACGAGCAGTACTTC.